Included here is one T cell receptor (beta chain) sequence, with context. This clonotype was observed many times. Its antigen remains undetermined. No much larger clone is present one base from it, and per-base qualities are unavailable. Based on the germline V gene, the CDR1 and CDR2 sequences are SGHTA and FQGNSA. The CDR3 numbers 14 residues from cysteine through phenylalanine. Just CDR3 DNA is preserved here, 42 bases in frame from base 1. Germline trimming amounts to 1 base on V and 6 bases on J, with 3 as the count of junction bases outside the gene matches. This sample stems from a study of T cells in Graves' hyperthyroidism and ophthalmopathy (dated by TCRdb to the late 2010s). Some background on the complete study: Peripheral blood samples were taken at initial diagnosis, before any treatment was given. To identify TCR V-J signatures that set the groups apart, the researchers used a discovery cohort of about a hundred patients, made up of around 40 with Graves' ophthalmopathy and 57 with stable Graves' hyperthyroidism. Prospective prediction of ophthalmopathy was tested in an independent validation cohort of about 19 hyperthyroidism patients and roughly 16 patients who later progressed to ophthalmopathy. The approximately 98 discovery patients were randomly divided into training and test sets at a 7:3 ratio. Thyroid tissue and blood T-cell repertoires from roughly six Graves' hyperthyroidism patients were also compared in the study. Once sampling was done, hyperthyroidism patients were given methimazole at a starting dose of 30 mg daily, whereas ophthalmopathy patients were given high-dose intravenous methylprednisolone. TCR Vbeta CDR3 sequencing of 130 to 150 peripheral blood samples (more than 40 ophthalmopathy, about 75 hyperthyroidism and some 17 progressor patients) is reported in the paper.

The TCR beta CDR3 regions were amplified from the RNA transcripts. A first-round RT-PCR of the TCR CDR3 used the HTBI primer set with the Qiagen OneStep RT-PCR kit. A second multiplex PCR round built the libraries, followed by size selection and purification. The libraries were sequenced on an Illumina HiSeq2000 using paired-end 100 bp reads. Regarding the original processing steps: SOAPnuke was used to process the raw data, removing reads that contained adapters or uncalled bases, had a mean Phred below 15, or lacked an exact match to the constant primer or identifier. COPE v1.2.5 was used to merge high-quality paired reads, and clonotypes were defined as unique nucleotide sequences. MiTCR v1.1 was used to align the clonotypes against IMGT TRBV, TRBD and TRBJ reference segments. The analysis was restricted to V-J combinations with a frequency above 0.0001, which together covered 99.2% of the repertoires. A TCS score was defined as the ratio of F50 (clonal expansion) to E x V (chaos), with BLOSUM62-based TCRdist applied between CDR3 peptides within each V-J. Welch's t-statistics and random forest reduced 514 V-J features to 10 to 15, which were used in a naive Bayes classifier (R e1071). TCRdb's own reprocessing of the public reads used fastp at Q25 and MiXCR and kept productive beta chains. Rows are combined by CDR3 protein, so each entry shows the most common genes and DNA. The V and J calls follow TCRdb's processing rather than the paper's. This sample lists nearly 250,000 distinct CDR3 sequences; around 15% were detected once. The ten largest account for about 30% of the sample.

Ophthalmopathy patients had moderately to severely active disease, with a Clinical Activity Score of 3 or more, a NOSPECS grade of 4 or more, and a disease duration of less than 3 months. Any patient with an uncontrolled infection, another autoimmune disease, pregnancy or lactation was excluded. Diagnoses relied on clinical symptoms, serum thyroxine and TRAb, thyroid ultrasound and orbital computed tomography. Ficoll-Paque density gradient centrifugation was used to isolate PBMCs from about 9.4 ml of fresh peripheral blood. Total RNA was extracted using Trizol reagent, and RNA quality was assessed on an Agilent 2100 Bioanalyzer. On the study overall, not on this receptor specifically: Most expanded thyroid clonotypes (frequency above 0.001) were also detected in blood, suggesting blood repertoires may reflect thyroid immune responses. No statistical method was used to fix the sample size in advance, and group allocation was not hidden from the investigators. A model built on a 13 V-J signature distinguished ophthalmopathy from stable hyperthyroidism, reaching 87.88% sensitivity and about 81% specificity in cross-validation and 80%/75% in testing. In validation, progression to ophthalmopathy was predicted by the model with 55% to 71% sensitivity and around 76% specificity, a median of approximately 6.5 months before onset.

Sequenced sample: blood. The sequence came from a woman aged 18-29 years with Graves' ophthalmopathy. The rearranged chain carries TRBV7-2 and TRBJ2-3, with 8 bases aligning to TRBD2. The CDR3 in this case is CASSLGLAGDTQYF. The DNA sequence is given as TGTGCCAGCAGCTTAGGGCTAGCGGGCGATACGCAGTATTTT. The reference TRBV7-2 and TRBJ2-3 proteins fill in what lies around the CDR3, so the full variable domain reads GAGVSQSPSNKVTEKGKDVELRCDPISGHTALYWYRQSLGQGLEFLIYFQGNSAPDKSGLPSDRFSAERTGGSVSTLTIQRTQQEDSAVYLCASSLGLAGDTQYFGPGTRLTVL.